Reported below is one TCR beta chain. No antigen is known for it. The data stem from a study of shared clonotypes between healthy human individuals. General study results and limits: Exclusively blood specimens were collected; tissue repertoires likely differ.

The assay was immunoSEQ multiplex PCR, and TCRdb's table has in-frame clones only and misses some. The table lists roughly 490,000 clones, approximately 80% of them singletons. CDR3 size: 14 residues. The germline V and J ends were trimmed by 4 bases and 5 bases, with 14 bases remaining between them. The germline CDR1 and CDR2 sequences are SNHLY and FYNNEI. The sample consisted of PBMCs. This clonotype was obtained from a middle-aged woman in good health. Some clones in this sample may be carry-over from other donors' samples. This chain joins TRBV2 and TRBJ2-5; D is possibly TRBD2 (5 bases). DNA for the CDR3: TGTGCCAGCAGTGGCCCGGGGTTTAGGGAGACCCAGTACTTC. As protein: CASSGPGFRETQYF. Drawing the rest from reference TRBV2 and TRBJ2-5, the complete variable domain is EPEVTQTPSHQVTQMGQEVILRCVPISNHLYFYWYRQILGQKVEFLVSFYNNEISEKSEIFDDQFSVERPDGSNFTLKIRSTKLEDSAMYFCASSGPGFRETQYFGPGTRLLVL.